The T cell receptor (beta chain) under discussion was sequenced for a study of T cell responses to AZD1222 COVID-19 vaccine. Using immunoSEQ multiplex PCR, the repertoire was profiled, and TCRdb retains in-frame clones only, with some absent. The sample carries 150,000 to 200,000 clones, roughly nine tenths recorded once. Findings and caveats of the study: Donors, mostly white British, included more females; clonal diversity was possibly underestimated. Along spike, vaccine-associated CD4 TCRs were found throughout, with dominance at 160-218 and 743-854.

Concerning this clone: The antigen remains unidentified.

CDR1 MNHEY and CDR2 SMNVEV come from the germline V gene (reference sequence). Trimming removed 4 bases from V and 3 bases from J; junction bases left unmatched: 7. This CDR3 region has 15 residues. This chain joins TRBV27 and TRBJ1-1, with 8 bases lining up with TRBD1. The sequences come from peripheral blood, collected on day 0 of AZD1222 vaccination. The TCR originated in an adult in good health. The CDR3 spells CASSSYRQGYTEAFF. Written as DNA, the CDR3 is TGTGCCAGCAGTTCTTACCGACAGGGGTACACTGAAGCTTTCTTT.